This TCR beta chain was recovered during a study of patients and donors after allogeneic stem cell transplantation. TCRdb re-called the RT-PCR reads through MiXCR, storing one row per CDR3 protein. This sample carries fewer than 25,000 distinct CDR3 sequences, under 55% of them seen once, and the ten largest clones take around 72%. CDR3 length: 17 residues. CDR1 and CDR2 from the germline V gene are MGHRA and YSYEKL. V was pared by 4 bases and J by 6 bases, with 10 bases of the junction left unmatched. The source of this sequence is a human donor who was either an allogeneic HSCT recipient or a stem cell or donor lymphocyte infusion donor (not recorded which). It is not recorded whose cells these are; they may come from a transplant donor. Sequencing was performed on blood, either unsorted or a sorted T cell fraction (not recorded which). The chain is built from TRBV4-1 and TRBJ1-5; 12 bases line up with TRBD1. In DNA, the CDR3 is TGCGCCAGCAGCCGAAAGGGACAGGGGGCGGGGAGTCAGCCCCAGCATTTT. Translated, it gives CASSRKGQGAGSQPQHF.